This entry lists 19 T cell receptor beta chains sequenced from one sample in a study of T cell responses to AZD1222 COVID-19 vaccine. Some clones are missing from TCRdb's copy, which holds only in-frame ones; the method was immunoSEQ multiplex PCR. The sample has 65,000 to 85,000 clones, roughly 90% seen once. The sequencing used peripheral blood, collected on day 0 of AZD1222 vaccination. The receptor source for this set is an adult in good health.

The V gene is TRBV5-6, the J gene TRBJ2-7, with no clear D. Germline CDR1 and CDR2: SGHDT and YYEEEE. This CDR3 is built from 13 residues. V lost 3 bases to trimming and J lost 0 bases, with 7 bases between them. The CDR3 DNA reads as TGTGCCAGCAGCTGGGCAGCCTCCTACGAGCAGTACTTC. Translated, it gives CASSWAASYEQYF.

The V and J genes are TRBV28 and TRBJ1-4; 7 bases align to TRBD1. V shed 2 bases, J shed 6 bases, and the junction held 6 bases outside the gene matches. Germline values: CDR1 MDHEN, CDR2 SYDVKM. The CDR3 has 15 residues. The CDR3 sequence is CASSLSTGVYEKLFF. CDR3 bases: TGTGCCAGCAGTTTAAGCACAGGGGTGTATGAAAAACTGTTTTTT.

CDR3 loop: CASSSTGGYSPLHF. The CDR3 nucleotides are TGTGCCAGCAGTTCGACAGGAGGATATTCACCCCTCCACTTT. The rearrangement links TRBV6-5 to TRBJ1-6, with TRBD1 as a possible D gene (6 bases). Trimming pared 4 bases from V and 8 bases from J, leaving 12 bases between. The CDR3 extends over 14 amino acids. Germline loops: CDR1 MNHEY, CDR2 SVGAGI.

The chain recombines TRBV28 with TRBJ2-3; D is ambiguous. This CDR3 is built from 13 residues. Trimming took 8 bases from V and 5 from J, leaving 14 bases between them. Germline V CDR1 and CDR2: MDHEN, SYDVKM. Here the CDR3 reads CASAPHVGDTQYF. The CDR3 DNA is TGTGCCAGCGCACCGCATGTCGGAGATACGCAGTATTTT.

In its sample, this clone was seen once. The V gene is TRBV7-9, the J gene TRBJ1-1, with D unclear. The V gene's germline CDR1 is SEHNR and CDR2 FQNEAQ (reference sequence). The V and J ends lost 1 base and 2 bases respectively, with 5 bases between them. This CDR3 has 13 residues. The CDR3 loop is CASSLVGNTEAFF. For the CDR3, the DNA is TGTGCCAGCAGCTTAGTAGGAAACACTGAAGCTTTCTTT. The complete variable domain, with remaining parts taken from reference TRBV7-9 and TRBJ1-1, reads DTGVSQNPRHKITKRGQNVTFRCDPISEHNRLYWYRQTLGQGPEFLTYFQNEAQLEKSRLLSDRFSAERPKGSFSTLEIQRTEQGDSAMYLCASSLVGNTEAFFGQGTRLTVV.

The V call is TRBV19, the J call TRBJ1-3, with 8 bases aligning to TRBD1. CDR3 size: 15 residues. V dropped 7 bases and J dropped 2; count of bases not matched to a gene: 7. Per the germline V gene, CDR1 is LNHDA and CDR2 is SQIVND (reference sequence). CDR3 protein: CASTLGQAAGNTIYF. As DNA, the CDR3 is TGTGCCAGTACCTTGGGACAGGCCGCTGGAAACACCATATATTTT. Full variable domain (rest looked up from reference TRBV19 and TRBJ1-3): DGGITQSPKYLFRKEGQNVTLSCEQNLNHDAMYWYRQDPGQGLRLIYYSQIVNDFQKGDIAEGYSVSREKKESFPLTVTSAQKNPTAFYLCASTLGQAAGNTIYFGEGSWLTVV.

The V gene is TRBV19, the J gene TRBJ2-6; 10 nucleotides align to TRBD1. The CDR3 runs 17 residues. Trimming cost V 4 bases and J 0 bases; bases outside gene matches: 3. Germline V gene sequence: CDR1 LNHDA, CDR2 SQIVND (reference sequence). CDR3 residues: CASSTTGGRSGANVLTF. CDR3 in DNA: TGTGCCAGTAGTACGACAGGGGGCCGCTCTGGGGCCAACGTCCTGACTTTC.

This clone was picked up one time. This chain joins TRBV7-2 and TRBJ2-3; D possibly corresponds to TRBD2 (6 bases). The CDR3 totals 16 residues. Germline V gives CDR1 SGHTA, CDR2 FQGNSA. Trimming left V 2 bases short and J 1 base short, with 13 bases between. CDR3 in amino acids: CASSLRGTGGTDTQYF. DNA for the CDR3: TGTGCCAGCAGCTTACGGGGGACGGGTGGCACAGATACGCAGTATTTT.

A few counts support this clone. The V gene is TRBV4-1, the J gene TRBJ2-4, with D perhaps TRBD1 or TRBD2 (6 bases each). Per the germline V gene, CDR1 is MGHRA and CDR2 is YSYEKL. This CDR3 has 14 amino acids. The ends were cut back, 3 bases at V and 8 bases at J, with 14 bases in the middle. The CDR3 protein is CASSQGGGRDIQYF. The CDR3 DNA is TGCGCCAGCAGCCAGGGGGGCGGCAGGGACATTCAGTACTTC.

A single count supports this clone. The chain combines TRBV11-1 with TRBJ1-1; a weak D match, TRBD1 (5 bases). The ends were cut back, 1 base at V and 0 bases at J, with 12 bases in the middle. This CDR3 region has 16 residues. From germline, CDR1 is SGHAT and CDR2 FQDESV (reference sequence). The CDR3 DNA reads TGTGCCAGCAGCTTAGTGGGGGTCAGCTTGAACACTGAAGCTTTCTTT. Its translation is CASSLVGVSLNTEAFF. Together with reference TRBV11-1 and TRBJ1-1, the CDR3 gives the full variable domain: EAEVAQSPRYKITEKSQAVAFWCDPISGHATLYWYRQILGQGPELLVQFQDESVVDDSQLPKDRFSAERLKGVDSTLKIQPAELGDSAMYLCASSLVGVSLNTEAFFGQGTRLTVV.

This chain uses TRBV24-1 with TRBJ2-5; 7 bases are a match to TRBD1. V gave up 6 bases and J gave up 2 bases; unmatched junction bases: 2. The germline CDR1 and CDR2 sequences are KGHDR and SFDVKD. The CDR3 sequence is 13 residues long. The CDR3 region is CATSRGQQETQYF. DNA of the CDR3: TGTGCCACCAGTAGGGGACAGCAAGAGACCCAGTACTTC.

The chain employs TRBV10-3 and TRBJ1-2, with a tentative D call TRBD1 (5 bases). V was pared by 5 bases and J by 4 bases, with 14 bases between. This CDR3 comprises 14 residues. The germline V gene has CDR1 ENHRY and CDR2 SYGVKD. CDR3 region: CAISTPREGYGYTF. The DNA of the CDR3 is TGTGCCATCAGTACCCCCAGGGAGGGCTATGGCTACACCTTC.

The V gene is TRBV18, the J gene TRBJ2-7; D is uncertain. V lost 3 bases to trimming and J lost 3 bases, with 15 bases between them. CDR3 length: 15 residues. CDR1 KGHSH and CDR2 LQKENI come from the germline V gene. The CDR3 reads CASSPGLQSFYEQYF. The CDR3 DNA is TGTGCCAGCTCACCGGGCTTACAGTCTTTCTACGAGCAGTACTTC.

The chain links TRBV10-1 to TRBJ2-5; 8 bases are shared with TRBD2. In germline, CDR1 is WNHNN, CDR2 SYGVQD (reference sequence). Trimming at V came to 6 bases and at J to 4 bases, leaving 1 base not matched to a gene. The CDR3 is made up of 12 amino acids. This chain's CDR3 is CASSGGAETQYF. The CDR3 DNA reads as TGCGCCAGCAGCGGGGGGGCAGAGACCCAGTACTTC.

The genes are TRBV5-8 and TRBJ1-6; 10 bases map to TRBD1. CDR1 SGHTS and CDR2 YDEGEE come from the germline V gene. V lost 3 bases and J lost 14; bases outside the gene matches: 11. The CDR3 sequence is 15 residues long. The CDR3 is CASSSGTGASPTLHF. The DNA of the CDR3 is TGTGCCAGCAGCTCTGGGACAGGGGCTTCCCCTACCCTCCACTTT.

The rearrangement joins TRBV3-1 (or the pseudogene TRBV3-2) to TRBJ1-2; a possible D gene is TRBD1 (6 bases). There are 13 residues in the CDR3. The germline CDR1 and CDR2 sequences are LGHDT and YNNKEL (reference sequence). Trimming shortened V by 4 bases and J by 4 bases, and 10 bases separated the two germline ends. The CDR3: CASSPDSRYGYTF. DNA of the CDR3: TGTGCCAGCAGCCCGGACAGCCGCTATGGCTACACCTTC.

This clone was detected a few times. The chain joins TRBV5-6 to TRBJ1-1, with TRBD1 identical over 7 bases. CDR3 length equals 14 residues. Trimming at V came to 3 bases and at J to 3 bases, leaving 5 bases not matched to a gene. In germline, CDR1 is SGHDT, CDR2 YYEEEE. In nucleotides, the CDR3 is TGTGCCAGCAGCTCCACAGGGGCCTACACTGAAGCTTTCTTT. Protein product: CASSSTGAYTEAFF.

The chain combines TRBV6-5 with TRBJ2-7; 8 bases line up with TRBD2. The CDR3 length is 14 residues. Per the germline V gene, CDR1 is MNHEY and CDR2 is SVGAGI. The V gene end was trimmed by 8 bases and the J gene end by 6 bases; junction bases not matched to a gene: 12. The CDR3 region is CASPPAGGAGEQYF. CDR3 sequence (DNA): TGTGCCAGCCCTCCTGCCGGGGGGGCCGGCGAGCAGTACTTC.

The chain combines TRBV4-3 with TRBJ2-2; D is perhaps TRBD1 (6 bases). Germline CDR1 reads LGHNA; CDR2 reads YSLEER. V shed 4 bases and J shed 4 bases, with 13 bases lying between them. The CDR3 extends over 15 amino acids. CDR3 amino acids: CASSPRGDITGELFF. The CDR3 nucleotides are TGCGCCAGCAGCCCCCGAGGGGACATCACCGGGGAGCTGTTTTTT.